Following are 27 T cell receptor beta chains from one sample sequenced in a study of blood T cell repertoires in COVID-19. TCRdb's copy holds only in-frame clones and misses some; the assay was immunoSEQ multiplex PCR. This sample has about 210,000 clones, with 80% found just once. The specimen was PBMCs or T cells enriched from blood (not recorded which). Receptors were obtained from a young man with acute COVID-19.

CDR3 in DNA: TGTGCCAGCAGCTTGGTACAGGGGAGTAGCTACGAGCAGTACTTC. It is translated as CASSLVQGSSYEQYF. The chain uses TRBV5-4 and TRBJ2-7, with 7 bases lining up with TRBD1. CDR1 and CDR2 from the germline V gene are SGHNT and YYREEE (reference sequence). The V gene end was trimmed by 0 bases and the J gene end by 3 bases; junction bases not matched to a gene: 6. There are 15 residues in the CDR3.

This chain uses TRBV27 with TRBJ1-1; 7 bases agree with TRBD1. Trimming removed 2 bases from V and 1 base from J; junction bases left unmatched: 1. Germline V gene lookup returns CDR1 MNHEY and CDR2 SMNVEV (reference sequence). There are 14 residues in the CDR3. Here the CDR3 DNA reads TGTGCCAGCAGTTTAAACAGGGGGAACACTGAAGCTTTCTTT. It yields the protein CASSLNRGNTEAFF.

The rearrangement links TRBV7-2 to TRBJ1-3, with a possible D match to TRBD1 (6 bases). V was clipped by 4 bases and J by 5 bases, with 9 bases between them. The length of the CDR3 is 13 residues. Germline CDR1 reads SGHTA; CDR2 reads FQGNSA. The CDR3 protein is CASSSRDRNTIYF. Here the CDR3 DNA reads TGTGCCAGCAGCTCACGGGACAGAAACACCATATATTTT.

The V call is TRBV6-2 or TRBV6-3, the J call TRBJ2-3; D might be TRBD2 (5 bases). The germline CDR1 and CDR2 sequences are MNHEY and SVGEGT. With 6 bases removed from V and 0 bases from J, the gap between germline ends came to 13 bases. The CDR3 is 15 amino acids. The CDR3 DNA reads as TGTGCCAGCAGCTTCCCACTAGGCAGCACAGATACGCAGTATTTT. Its protein is CASSFPLGSTDTQYF.

This chain uses TRBV2 with TRBJ1-3; no firm D call. The CDR3 length is 15 residues. From germline, CDR1 is SNHLY and CDR2 FYNNEI. V lost 5 bases and J lost 0, with 11 bases in between. Here the CDR3 reads CASSLTFPSGNTIYF. The CDR3 nucleotides are TGTGCCAGCAGTTTGACTTTCCCCTCTGGAAACACCATATATTTT.

The rearrangement links TRBV5-1 to TRBJ1-1, with D possibly matching TRBD1 (6 bases). There are 14 residues in the CDR3. Germline lookup yields CDR1 SGHRS and CDR2 YFSETQ. V lost 4 bases to trimming and J lost 5 bases, with 15 bases between them. CDR3 residues: CASSPRGGWTEAFF. In nucleotides, the CDR3 is TGCGCCAGCAGCCCTAGGGGGGGATGGACTGAAGCTTTCTTT.

V usage is TRBV4-2 and J usage is TRBJ1-3; maybe TRBD1 (5 bases). V lost 4 bases and J 3 bases, leaving 7 bases between the germline ends. Germline assignment: CDR1 LGHNA and CDR2 YNFKEQ. The CDR3 has 13 amino acids. CDR3 protein: CASSPQVGNTIYF. The CDR3 DNA follows: TGTGCCAGCAGCCCACAGGTTGGAAACACCATATATTTT.

This chain joins TRBV7-2 and TRBJ2-3; D is possibly TRBD2 (5 bases). Trimming took 10 bases from V and 1 from J, leaving 12 bases between them. The CDR3 sequence is 13 residues long. Germline CDR1 reads SGHTA; CDR2 reads FQGNSA. The CDR3 DNA sequence: TGTGCCACCTCTGGACTTCGCACAGATACGCAGTATTTT. This translates into CATSGLRTDTQYF.

This clone occurred once. CDR3 in DNA: TGTGCCAGCAGTTACTCGGAGGGTTGGGAGACCCAGTACTTC. The encoded protein is CASSYSEGWETQYF. This chain connects TRBV6-5 to TRBJ2-5, with D possibly matching TRBD2 (6 bases). Germline values: CDR1 MNHEY, CDR2 SVGAGI. Trimming left V 0 bases short and J 5 bases short, with 10 bases between. The CDR3 totals 14 residues.

The V call is TRBV7-2, the J call TRBJ2-5; 12 bases line up with TRBD2. Looked up from germline, CDR1 is SGHTA and CDR2 is FQGNSA. The junction had 16 bases not matched to a gene; V was cut back by 8 bases and J by 3 bases. This CDR3 has 18 residues. The CDR3 region has the DNA TGTGCCAGCCGGAAGGGACGGACTAGCGGGGAAACAAAAGAGACCCAGTACTTC. Translated, it gives CASRKGRTSGETKETQYF.

The chain joins TRBV12-3 or TRBV12-4 to TRBJ1-5; no clear D. This CDR3 has 11 amino acids. V was cut by 5 bases and J by 6 bases, with 5 bases left in between. This chain's CDR3 is CASSPGQPQHF. The CDR3 DNA sequence: TGTGCCAGCAGTCCCGGTCAGCCCCAGCATTTT.

The rearrangement joins TRBV3-1 (or the pseudogene TRBV3-2) to TRBJ2-1, with D possibly TRBD2 on 6 matching bases. Germline assignment: CDR1 LGHDT and CDR2 YNNKEL (reference sequence). The CDR3 has 13 amino acids. V lost 8 bases to trimming and J lost 5 bases, with 13 bases between them. This CDR3 reads CASSGGINNEQFF. In DNA form, the CDR3 reads TGTGCCAGCTCAGGCGGGATCAACAATGAGCAGTTCTTC.

The genes are TRBV13 and TRBJ2-5, with no clear D. This CDR3 has 13 amino acids. Germline V lookup: CDR1 PRHDT, CDR2 FYEKMQ (reference sequence). Trimming stripped 1 base from V and 3 bases from J, with 6 bases between. CDR3 sequence (DNA): TGTGCCAGCAGCTTAGCCCTAAAAGAGACCCAGTACTTC. Its translation: CASSLALKETQYF.

V and J are TRBV5-6 and TRBJ2-2, with D maybe TRBD1 (6 bases). The V gene lost 7 bases and the J gene lost 7 bases, with 17 bases spanning the gap. The CDR3 is 14 amino acids. CDR1 is SGHDT, CDR2 YYEEEE, per germline. CDR3 sequence reads: CASATGTSHGELFF. CDR3 coding DNA: TGTGCCAGCGCCACCGGGACAAGTCACGGGGAGCTGTTTTTT.

This rearrangement joins TRBV4-1 to TRBJ1-3; D gene unclear. Deletions cut 1 base from V and 0 bases from J, with 4 bases between. The CDR3 length is 14 residues. Germline V gene lookup returns CDR1 MGHRA and CDR2 YSYEKL. CDR3 bases: TGCGCCAGCAGCCAAGTTAACTCTGGAAACACCATATATTTT. Its translation: CASSQVNSGNTIYF.

The V call is TRBV27, the J call TRBJ2-3; a possible D gene is TRBD1 (5 bases). The CDR3 spans 13 residues. Looked up from germline, CDR1 is MNHEY and CDR2 is SMNVEV (reference sequence). The V end was cut by 4 bases, the J end by 2 bases, with 7 bases between. The CDR3 sequence: CASSSRDTDTQYF. In nucleotides, the CDR3 is TGTGCCAGCAGTTCCAGGGACACAGATACGCAGTATTTT.

The chain combines TRBV5-1 with TRBJ1-3; the D gene is possibly TRBD1 (5 bases). V lost 3 bases, J lost 2 bases, and 12 bases lay in between. The CDR3 contains 15 residues. Germline V gives CDR1 SGHRS, CDR2 YFSETQ. The CDR3 protein is CASSSIAGTGNTIYF. The CDR3 DNA sequence: TGCGCCAGCAGCTCCATCGCAGGGACTGGAAACACCATATATTTT. Complete variable domain (other parts from reference TRBV5-1 and TRBJ1-3): KAGVTQTPRYLIKTRGQQVTLSCSPISGHRSVSWYQQTPGQGLQFLFEYFSETQRNKGNFPGRFSGRQFSNSRSEMNVSTLELGDSALYLCASSSIAGTGNTIYFGEGSWLTVV.

The V gene is TRBV11-3, the J gene TRBJ2-1; D not certain. The V gene's germline CDR1 is SGHNT and CDR2 YENEEA. V dropped 2 bases and J dropped 8 bases, with 7 bases sitting between them. The CDR3 spans 12 residues. The CDR3 nucleotides read TGTGCCAGCAGCTTATATAATGATGAGCAGTTCTTC. As protein: CASSLYNDEQFF.

This chain connects TRBV4-1 to TRBJ2-1; 12 bases fit TRBD2. Trimming at V came to 3 bases and at J to 12 bases, leaving 6 bases not matched to a gene. Germline V lookup: CDR1 MGHRA, CDR2 YSYEKL. This CDR3 region has 14 residues. In DNA, the CDR3 is TGCGCCAGCAGCCATTCTAGCGGGGGGGAAGGGCAGTTCTTC. It yields the protein CASSHSSGGEGQFF.

Concerning this clone: A much larger clone differs from this one at a single base, so this may be a read error. The V and J genes are TRBV5-6 and TRBJ1-4; D might be TRBD1 (5 bases). CDR1 and CDR2 from the germline V gene are SGHDT and YYEEEE. This CDR3 region has 13 residues. V lost 4 bases and J 1 base, leaving 5 bases between the germline ends. The DNA of the CDR3 is TGTGCCAGCAGCCAGGGAACTAATGAAAAACTGTTTTTT. Protein: CASSQGTNEKLFF. The whole variable domain, remainder taken from reference TRBV5-6 and TRBJ1-4, is DAGVTQSPTHLIKTRGQQVTLRCSPKSGHDTVSWYQQALGQGPQFIFQYYEEEERQRGNFPDRFSGHQFPNYSSELNVNALLLGDSALYLCASSQGTNEKLFFGSGTQLSVL.

The genes are TRBV9 and TRBJ2-1; 7 bases match TRBD1. Losses at the gene ends were 8 bases for V and 8 bases for J; bases not matched to a gene: 16. Germline CDR1 SGDLS, CDR2 YYNGEE. This CDR3 is 15 amino acids long. CDR3 amino acids: CARKGERGQMHEQFF. For the CDR3, the DNA is TGTGCCAGAAAGGGGGAGAGGGGACAGATGCATGAGCAGTTCTTC.

This CDR3 reads CSVGQPDTQYF. CDR3 sequence (DNA): TGCAGCGTCGGACAGCCAGATACGCAGTATTTT. The chain couples TRBV29-1 to TRBJ2-3; tentative D call: TRBD1 (6 bases). The germline V gene has CDR1 SQVTM and CDR2 ANQGSEA. The CDR3 runs 11 residues. The V gene lost 6 bases and the J gene lost 4 bases, with 8 bases spanning the gap.

The rearrangement uses TRBV7-2 and TRBJ1-2; 10 nucleotides match TRBD1. Per the germline V gene, CDR1 is SGHTA and CDR2 is FQGNSA. V was pared by 4 bases and J by 8 bases, with 7 bases of the junction left unmatched. The CDR3 runs 14 residues. The CDR3 DNA is TGTGCCAGCAGCTCCGGGACAGGGGTTCGCGGCTACACCTTC. Its protein product is CASSSGTGVRGYTF.

This rearrangement joins TRBV5-1 to TRBJ2-7; possibly TRBD1 for D (5 bases). The CDR3 is 13 residues long. Per germline, CDR1 SGHRS and CDR2 YFSETQ. Trimming cost V 7 bases and J 1 base, with 12 bases left between them. The CDR3 loop reads CASAKTGSYEQYF. The CDR3 DNA reads TGCGCCAGCGCCAAAACAGGATCCTACGAGCAGTACTTC.

The V call is TRBV18, the J call TRBJ1-1; no clear D. This CDR3 is 14 amino acids long. The ends were cut back, 5 bases at V and 1 base at J, with 11 bases in the middle. CDR1 KGHSH and CDR2 LQKENI come from the germline V gene. CDR3 sequence (DNA): TGTGCCAGCTCAGTTGGGCAAACGAACACTGAAGCTTTCTTT. Amino acids: CASSVGQTNTEAFF.

The CDR3 DNA follows: TGTGCCAGCAACAGGGGGGTCAATTCACCCCTCCACTTT. Translation: CASNRGVNSPLHF. The chain joins TRBV2 to TRBJ1-6, with 8 positions matching TRBD1. CDR1 SNHLY and CDR2 FYNNEI come from the germline V gene. The V and J ends lost 7 bases and 7 bases, in that order; junction bases with no gene match: 3. This CDR3 has 13 residues.

The chain combines TRBV5-1 with TRBJ1-1; 10 nucleotides agree with TRBD1. Germline V CDR1 and CDR2: SGHRS, YFSETQ. CDR3 size: 14 residues. The junction had 2 bases not matched to a gene; V was cut back by 3 bases and J by 3 bases. The CDR3 loop reads CASSWTGGDTEAFF. CDR3 coding DNA: TGCGCCAGCAGCTGGACAGGGGGGGACACTGAAGCTTTCTTT.